Ten or more counts support the clone carrying this T cell receptor beta chain. The data were taken from a study of neurological immune-mediated disorders. TCRdb ran MiXCR on the 5' RACE reads and lists one entry per CDR3 protein. Seen here are approximately 48,000 distinct CDR3 sequences, approximately 17% observed once, and the top ten hold under 4.5%. The sample was PBMCs. The receptor comes from a man aged 60-69 years in good health.

The CDR3 region has the DNA TGTGCCAGCAGTTTGGGACTAGCGGGCTACGAGCAGTACTTC. Translating gives CASSLGLAGYEQYF. The V and J genes are TRBV27 and TRBJ2-7, with 12 bases fitting TRBD2. Per germline, CDR1 MNHEY and CDR2 SMNVEV (reference sequence). V dropped 3 bases and J dropped 3; count of bases not matched to a gene: 0. The CDR3 runs 14 residues.